This T cell receptor beta chain appears in the sequencing data of a study of blood T cell repertoires in COVID-19. The overall study: The study drew acute and convalescent COVID-19 samples from the United States, Italy and Spain.

This CDR3 is built from 15 residues. Germline assignment: CDR1 MNHEY and CDR2 SVGAGI. V gave up 5 bases and J gave up 7 bases; unmatched junction bases: 13. Seattle participants joined during active infection and were tracked over time. The authors' processing: Amplification of reference gene primers was used by the study to estimate nucleated cell counts. The data were produced by immunoSEQ multiplex PCR, yet TCRdb's version contains in-frame clones alone and is incomplete. The DNA was the basis for D and trimming; V, J and clone size are from that table. This table has hundreds of thousands of clones, about nine tenths appearing once.

The sequenced sample was peripheral blood. This TCR was sampled from a man in his forties or fifties with COVID-19, enrolled during active disease. The V and J genes are TRBV6-5 and TRBJ2-5; TRBD2 matches 7 bases. In DNA, the CDR3 is TGTGCCAGCAGTCCCCCGGGCGGGAGATTTGGGACCCAGTACTTC. This translates into CASSPPGGRFGTQYF.